These T cell receptor beta chains were read from a single sample in a study of blood T cells in healthy people across ages. MiXCR, applied by TCRdb to the 5' RACE reads, yields one record per CDR3 protein. The sample has hundreds of thousands of distinct CDR3 sequences; roughly half are singletons. The sequencing input was blood. These receptors all stem from a woman older than 75 in good health. Each CDR3 is given with its conserved first and last residue. A D gene is named only where the DNA matches it firmly. Only part of the rows carry a size: once, few, many, or a class if the clone is expanded.

v_call,clone_size,d_call,j_call,cdr3_aa,cdr3_nt
TRBV29-1,NA,NA,TRBJ2-5,CSVARAGGGGETQYF,TGCAGCGTTGCTAGGGCCGGAGGAGGGGGCGAGACCCAGTACTTC
TRBV28,NA,NA,TRBJ2-3,CATTGTSRADTQYF,TGTGCCACCACGGGCACCAGCCGAGCAGATACGCAGTATTTT
TRBV20-1,many,NA,TRBJ2-5,CSALWAVETQYF,TGCAGTGCTCTCTGGGCTGTTGAGACCCAGTACTTC
TRBV14,few,NA,TRBJ1-1,CASSRGLMNTEAFF,TGTGCCAGCAGCAGAGGACTCATGAACACTGAAGCTTTCTTT
TRBV6-2/TRBV6-3,NA,NA,TRBJ2-1,CASSRGDNYNEQFF,TGTGCCAGCAGCCGTGGGGATAACTACAATGAGCAGTTCTTC
TRBV6-5,NA,NA,TRBJ1-1,CASTLLGGSTEAFF,TGTGCCAGCACCTTACTCGGGGGGAGCACTGAAGCTTTCTTT
TRBV6-2/TRBV6-3,many,TRBD1,TRBJ2-4,CASSLPGQLAKNIQYF,TGTGCCAGCAGCCTACCGGGACAGCTAGCCAAAAACATTCAGTACTTC
TRBV20-1,NA,NA,TRBJ2-7,CSAACTPGRQGNEQYF,TGCAGTGCTGCGTGTACTCCAGGGCGGCAGGGAAACGAGCAGTACTTC
TRBV27,NA,NA,TRBJ1-2,CASGFGLNYGYTF,TGTGCCAGCGGGTTCGGACTAAACTATGGCTACACCTTC
TRBV28,many,TRBD1,TRBJ2-1,CASSGPGQGYNEQFF,TGTGCCAGCAGTGGTCCGGGACAGGGATACAATGAGCAGTTCTTC
TRBV27,many,NA,TRBJ1-4,CASSTTRTATNEKLFF,TGTGCCAGCAGTACAACCCGGACCGCAACTAATGAAAAACTGTTTTTT
TRBV3-1,few,TRBD1,TRBJ2-5,CASSQDGTGGRETQYF,TGTGCCAGCAGCCAAGATGGGACAGGGGGCAGAGAGACCCAGTACTTC
TRBV12-3/TRBV12-4,many,NA,TRBJ1-2,CASSWGSEGYTF,TGTGCCAGCAGTTGGGGATCGGAAGGCTACACCTTC
TRBV6-6,NA,NA,TRBJ2-1,CASRGGGSSYNEQFF,TGTGCCAGCAGGGGAGGGGGGAGCTCCTACAATGAGCAGTTCTTC
TRBV20-1,few,NA,TRBJ1-2,CSARTPVLDYGYTF,TGCAGTGCTAGGACTCCGGTCCTTGACTATGGCTACACCTTC